Below, 5 T cell receptor beta chains from the same sample are listed, as sequenced in a study of T cell repertoires in cytomegalovirus infection (dated by TCRdb to about 2019). Reads for this sample came from an Illumina HiSeq 1500. Using fastp trimming at Q25 and MiXCR clonotype assembly, TCRdb reanalyzed the public sequencing data and kept in-frame beta chains. Every entry covers one CDR3 protein and lists the most common genes and DNA from its rows. Across this sample there are about 310,000 distinct CDR3 sequences, with 15% to 20% seen only once. About 12% of the sample comes from the top ten. Input material: PBMCs. The source of these receptors is a human donor in good health (CMV status not recorded). Some clones in this sample may be carry-over from other donors' samples.

In this sample, this clonotype turned up a few times. V usage is TRBV10-3 and J usage is TRBJ2-1; TRBD1 matches 9 bases. The germline gives CDR1 ENHRY, CDR2 SYGVKD. This CDR3 is 16 amino acids long. V shed 2 bases and J 9 bases; nucleotides not matched to a gene: 11. CDR3 protein: CAISERGTGPLGEQFF. The CDR3 DNA reads as TGTGCCATCAGTGAGCGGGGGACAGGGCCCTTGGGTGAGCAGTTCTTC.

This clonotype has a handful of counts. V and J are TRBV2 and TRBJ2-3; TRBD2 agrees at 10 bases. Germline assignment: CDR1 SNHLY and CDR2 FYNNEI. The junction had 7 bases not matched to a gene; V was cut back by 7 bases and J by 3 bases. The CDR3 extends over 15 amino acids. CDR3 loop: CASNPSGGLTDTQYF. CDR3 DNA sequence: TGTGCCAGCAATCCTAGCGGGGGCCTAACAGATACGCAGTATTTT.

The table lists this clonotype with a few counts. This chain uses TRBV20-1 with TRBJ1-5, with TRBD1 matching 11 bases. After removal of 3 bases from V and 6 bases from J, the junction contained 7 bases not matched to a gene. The germline CDR1 and CDR2 sequences are DFQATT and SNEGSKA (reference sequence). CDR3 length equals 15 residues. CDR3 sequence reads: CSASKDRGLVQPQHF. The CDR3 DNA sequence: TGCAGTGCTAGTAAGGACAGGGGGCTGGTTCAGCCCCAGCATTTT.

The gene calls are TRBV25-1 and TRBJ1-1, with a weak D call TRBD1 (5 bases). The CDR3 is made up of 17 amino acids. V lost 0 bases and J 5 bases, leaving 19 bases between the germline ends. CDR1 is MGHDK and CDR2 is SYGVNS in the germline V gene. Here the CDR3 reads CASSEYFLAGGGTEAFF. Written as DNA, the CDR3 is TGTGCCAGCAGTGAATATTTTCTAGCCGGGGGGGGGACTGAAGCTTTCTTT.

This rearrangement joins TRBV20-1 to TRBJ2-7; 10 positions match TRBD2. The CDR3 covers 15 residues. CDR1 and CDR2 (germline): DFQATT, SNEGSKA (reference sequence). The junction had 9 bases not matched to a gene; V was cut back by 5 bases and J by 2 bases. The CDR3 region has the DNA TGCAGTGCTGAACATAGCGGGGGGTCCCCCTACGAGCAGTACTTC. Residues: CSAEHSGGSPYEQYF.